Shown below are 32 T cell receptor beta chains from a single sample sequenced in a study of cytomegalovirus exposure and HLA in healthy donors. The PCR employed 60 Vbeta primers together with 13 Jbeta primers. The protocol was immunoSEQ multiplex PCR, while the TCRdb copy is restricted to in-frame clones and leaves out a portion. The sample has around 95,000 clones, about four fifths seen once. The sequenced sample was PBMCs. The origin of the receptors is a female donor in good health and CMV-seropositive.

The chain carries TRBV11-2 and TRBJ2-5; TRBD2 aligns across 7 bases. The J segment lost 2 bases and the V segment lost 3 bases, leaving 3 bases of the junction unmatched. CDR1 SGHAT and CDR2 FQNNGV come from the germline V gene. The CDR3 has 14 amino acids. The CDR3 is CASSLSSGQETQYF. Written as DNA, the CDR3 is TGTGCCAGCAGCTTGAGTAGCGGGCAAGAGACCCAGTACTTC.

The V call is TRBV13, the J call TRBJ2-1, with TRBD2 matching 10 bases. This CDR3 spans 16 amino acids. Germline trimming cut 4 bases from V and 7 bases from J; bases unmatched to any gene: 10. CDR1 and CDR2 from the germline V gene are PRHDT and FYEKMQ (reference sequence). CDR3 amino acids: CASSSKLAGPKNEQFF. The CDR3 DNA reads TGTGCCAGCAGCTCTAAACTAGCGGGGCCCAAGAATGAGCAGTTCTTC.

This clone was seen only once. This chain connects TRBV7-9 to TRBJ2-7; weak D call: TRBD2 (7 bases). Trimming removed 5 bases at V and 5 bases at J, with 25 bases between. Germline V CDR1 and CDR2: SEHNR, FQNEAQ (reference sequence). The CDR3 contains 17 residues. The CDR3 DNA follows: TGTGCCAGCAGCCCAAGAGGGGGGGAGGGCCCCCCTGACGAGCAGTACTTC. It yields the protein CASSPRGGEGPPDEQYF. The full variable domain, its missing parts supplied by reference TRBV7-9 and TRBJ2-7, is DTGVSQNPRHKITKRGQNVTFRCDPISEHNRLYWYRQTLGQGPEFLTYFQNEAQLEKSRLLSDRFSAERPKGSFSTLEIQRTEQGDSAMYLCASSPRGGEGPPDEQYFGPGTRLTVT.

CDR3 sequence (DNA): TGTGCCAGCAGCGTCCCCAACAATGAGCAGTTCTTC. Its protein product is CASSVPNNEQFF. The V and J genes are TRBV9 and TRBJ2-1; D remains unclear. Per the germline V gene, CDR1 is SGDLS and CDR2 is YYNGEE. The CDR3 is 12 residues long. Trimming took off 2 bases at V and 5 bases at J, with 5 bases between the two ends.

In its sample, this clone was seen a few times. This sequence joins TRBV6-1 and TRBJ2-5; D unclear. Trimming shortened V by 3 bases and J by 2 bases, and 7 bases separated the two germline ends. The CDR3 has 13 amino acids. Germline-derived CDR1 and CDR2 are MNHNS and SASEGT. The CDR3 here is CASSDDSQETQYF. The CDR3 bases are TGTGCCAGCAGTGATGATAGTCAAGAGACCCAGTACTTC.

The CDR3 DNA sequence: TGTGCCAGCAGCGTAGAGATATCGGGGAATTCTGGAAACACCATATATTTT. Translated: CASSVEISGNSGNTIYF. This rearrangement joins TRBV9 to TRBJ1-3; no clear D gene. The germline gives CDR1 SGDLS, CDR2 YYNGEE. The CDR3 covers 17 residues. Trimming pared 0 bases from V and 1 base from J, leaving 14 bases between.

The chain joins TRBV6-5 to TRBJ1-5, with TRBD1 matching over 8 bases. CDR1 and CDR2 (germline): MNHEY, SVGAGI. Trimming removed 4 bases from V and 3 bases from J; junction bases left unmatched: 8. The CDR3 loop spans 16 amino acids. CDR3 loop: CASSSRDRRPNQPQHF. The DNA for the CDR3 is TGTGCCAGCAGTTCCCGGGACAGGCGTCCCAATCAGCCCCAGCATTTT.

The chain is built from TRBV5-1 and TRBJ1-1; 9 bases map to TRBD1. J gave up 4 bases and V 0 bases, and 16 bases lay outside the gene matches. The CDR3 has 19 residues. Germline V CDR1 and CDR2: SGHRS, YFSETQ. The CDR3: CASSLAVWVETGGTTEAFF. The CDR3 DNA is TGCGCCAGCAGCTTGGCCGTTTGGGTGGAGACAGGGGGGACCACTGAAGCTTTCTTT.

This rearrangement joins TRBV10-3 to TRBJ2-7; 10 bases map to TRBD2. The CDR3 loop spans 15 amino acids. Germline CDR1 reads ENHRY; CDR2 reads SYGVKD. V shed 2 bases, J shed 5 bases, and the junction held 6 bases outside the gene matches. CDR3 sequence: CAISEGLAASHEQYF. The CDR3 DNA follows: TGTGCCATCAGTGAGGGACTAGCGGCTTCCCACGAGCAGTACTTC.

The genes are TRBV27 and TRBJ2-7; 9 bases agree with TRBD2. V shed 5 bases and J 4 bases; nucleotides not matched to a gene: 12. CDR1 is MNHEY, CDR2 SMNVEV, per germline (reference sequence). This CDR3 contains 16 residues. Here the CDR3 DNA reads TGTGCCAGCAGTCTAAACCAGCGGGGGGTCCGATACGAGCAGTACTTC. It encodes CASSLNQRGVRYEQYF.

This clone was counted a few times. The chain links TRBV7-9 to TRBJ1-2; no clear D gene. Germline V lookup: CDR1 SEHNR, CDR2 FQNEAQ (reference sequence). This CDR3 has 14 amino acids. V lost 5 bases, J lost 4 bases, and 14 bases lay in between. The CDR3 DNA sequence: TGTGCCAGCAGCCCGGGAGCCCTCCCCTATGGCTACACCTTC. Protein product: CASSPGALPYGYTF.

This rearrangement joins TRBV7-2 to TRBJ1-1, with a possible D match to TRBD1 (6 bases). The length of the CDR3 is 16 residues. Trimming removed 0 bases from V and 0 bases from J, with 11 bases in between. CDR1 is SGHTA, CDR2 FQGNSA, per germline. The CDR3 is CASSLAGGAVNTEAFF. DNA of the CDR3: TGTGCCAGCAGCTTAGCCGGGGGGGCGGTGAACACTGAAGCTTTCTTT.

The chain links TRBV27 to TRBJ2-5, with TRBD1 as a possible D gene (5 bases). V was trimmed by 4 bases and J by 5 bases, leaving 11 bases between them. The CDR3 runs to 13 residues. CDR1 is MNHEY and CDR2 is SMNVEV in the germline V gene (reference sequence). The CDR3 sequence is CASSSAGRETQYF. The DNA of the CDR3 is TGTGCCAGCAGTTCGGCAGGGCGGGAGACCCAGTACTTC.

The V gene is TRBV5-1, the J gene TRBJ1-1; D unresolved. V lost 1 base to trimming and J lost 2 bases, with 12 bases between them. The V gene's germline CDR1 is SGHRS and CDR2 YFSETQ. The CDR3 length is 15 residues. The CDR3 here is CASSLKTDFNTEAFF. Here the CDR3 DNA reads TGCGCCAGCAGCTTGAAAACGGACTTCAACACTGAAGCTTTCTTT.

The chain has TRBV4-1 and TRBJ2-6; maybe TRBD1 (6 bases). The V and J ends lost 0 bases and 2 bases respectively, with 8 bases between them. Germline-derived CDR1 and CDR2 are MGHRA and YSYEKL. The CDR3 runs 16 residues. In DNA, the CDR3 is TGCGCCAGCAGCCAAGATGGGGGCGCTGGGGCCAACGTCCTGACTTTC. The encoded protein is CASSQDGGAGANVLTF.

This chain joins TRBV30 and TRBJ1-6, with 7 bases that match TRBD1. Per germline, CDR1 GTSNPN and CDR2 SVGIG (reference sequence). CDR3 length: 15 residues. V was clipped by 2 bases and J by 10 bases; unmatched bases: 11. CDR3 sequence: CAWSPLRGRRSPLHF. The CDR3, as DNA: TGTGCCTGGAGTCCTCTGAGGGGGCGTAGATCACCCCTCCACTTT.

The chain links TRBV25-1 to TRBJ1-1, with D maybe TRBD1 (5 bases). CDR1 is MGHDK, CDR2 SYGVNS, per germline. V shed 6 bases and J shed 3 bases, with 11 bases lying between them. The CDR3 runs to 13 residues. The CDR3 DNA reads as TGTGCCAGCAGACTCGGGGGTTACACTGAAGCTTTCTTT. Its translation is CASRLGGYTEAFF.

This clone turned up a few times. The chain uses TRBV4-1 and TRBJ1-1, with 7 bases that match TRBD1. The germline gives CDR1 MGHRA, CDR2 YSYEKL. This CDR3 comprises 14 residues. J gave up 3 bases and V 4 bases, and 5 bases lay outside the gene matches. In DNA, the CDR3 is TGCGCCAGCAGCCTCGACAGGGTAGACACTGAAGCTTTCTTT. Its protein product is CASSLDRVDTEAFF.

J is TRBJ2-2 and V is TRBV9; D might be TRBD2 (5 bases). Trimming removed 0 bases from V and 4 bases from J, with 13 bases in between. Per the germline V gene, CDR1 is SGDLS and CDR2 is YYNGEE. CDR3 length equals 16 residues. CDR3 in DNA: TGTGCCAGCAGCGTAGGGGCAGGCCTAGCCACCGGGGAGCTGTTTTTT. The encoded protein is CASSVGAGLATGELFF. The full variable domain, in which reference TRBV9 and TRBJ2-2 provide the parts outside the CDR3, is DSGVTQTPKHLITATGQRVTLRCSPRSGDLSVYWYQQSLDQGLQFLIQYYNGEERAKGNILERFSAQQFPDLHSELNLSSLELGDSALYFCASSVGAGLATGELFFGEGSRLTVL.

In its sample, this clone was seen a few times. The chain carries TRBV7-9 and TRBJ1-1, with D maybe TRBD1 (6 bases). Germline-derived CDR1 and CDR2 are SEHNR and FQNEAQ (reference sequence). The CDR3 length is 15 residues. Trimming shortened V by 2 bases and J by 0 bases, and 10 bases separated the two germline ends. The DNA of the CDR3 is TGTGCCAGCAGCTTACCTGGACAGATGAACACTGAAGCTTTCTTT. It yields the protein CASSLPGQMNTEAFF.

V usage is TRBV28 and J usage is TRBJ2-7, with TRBD1 matching over 11 bases. This CDR3 contains 14 residues. Unmatched junction bases numbered 2, after V lost 5 bases and J lost 2 bases. The germline V gene has CDR1 MDHEN and CDR2 SYDVKM. CDR3: CASSPGQGAYEQYF. As DNA, the CDR3 is TGTGCCAGCAGTCCGGGACAGGGGGCCTACGAGCAGTACTTC.

The chain employs TRBV2 and TRBJ2-7; a possible D gene is TRBD1 (5 bases). The V gene's germline CDR1 is SNHLY and CDR2 FYNNEI. V was clipped by 0 bases and J by 1 base, with 25 bases between them. This CDR3 has 20 amino acids. The CDR3, as DNA: TGTGCCAGCAGTGAAGCGCTTCTATTGGCTGGAGCAGGGAAGTCCTACGAGCAGTACTTC. It translates to CASSEALLLAGAGKSYEQYF.

In DNA form, the CDR3 reads TGTGCCATCAGTGAGGTACCTAGCAGCACCTACGAGCAGTACTTC. Translation gives CAISEVPSSTYEQYF. J is TRBJ2-7 and V is TRBV10-3; D might be TRBD2 (5 bases). The germline V gene encodes CDR1 ENHRY and CDR2 SYGVKD. This CDR3 has 15 residues. V shed 2 bases and J shed 2 bases, with 13 bases lying between them.

The chain combines TRBV6-5 with TRBJ1-2; 8 bases line up with TRBD1. The CDR3 length is 15 residues. The trim removed 3 bases at V and 4 bases at J, leaving 7 bases unmatched. CDR1 is MNHEY, CDR2 SVGAGI, per germline. The CDR3 here is CASSYRTGSGYGYTF. CDR3 DNA: TGTGCCAGCAGTTATAGGACAGGGAGCGGCTATGGCTACACCTTC.

This chain joins TRBV7-2 and TRBJ2-5; 8 bases line up with TRBD2. In germline, CDR1 is SGHTA, CDR2 FQGNSA. Trimming cost V 5 bases and J 5 bases; bases outside gene matches: 7. The CDR3 contains 14 residues. CDR3 in DNA: TGTGCCAGCAGCATCCCGGGACTAGGGGAGACCCAGTACTTC. Protein: CASSIPGLGETQYF.

The V call is TRBV5-4, the J call TRBJ1-2; TRBD1 agrees at 7 bases. The CDR3 has 14 amino acids. V lost 4 bases to trimming and J lost 5 bases; unmatched junction nucleotides: 8. CDR1 and CDR2 (germline): SGHNT, YYREEE (reference sequence). This CDR3 reads CASSGTTGRYGYTF. DNA of the CDR3: TGTGCCAGCAGCGGGACGACAGGGAGATATGGCTACACCTTC.

This chain joins TRBV5-1 and TRBJ1-6; 7 bases match TRBD1. The CDR3 runs 20 residues. Trimming removed 4 bases from V and 4 bases from J; junction bases left unmatched: 20. Germline CDR1 SGHRS, CDR2 YFSETQ. CDR3 sequence reads: CASSAGLLTRDSPYNSPLHF. As DNA, the CDR3 is TGCGCCAGCAGCGCTGGGCTACTAACCCGGGACAGCCCTTATAATTCACCCCTCCACTTT.

The V call is TRBV4-2, the J call TRBJ2-1, with unresolved D. The ends were cut back, 1 base at V and 3 bases at J, with 7 bases in the middle. Germline loops: CDR1 LGHNA, CDR2 YNFKEQ. This CDR3 spans 14 amino acids. For the CDR3, the DNA is TGTGCCAGCAGCCAAGGTGTCGGCTACAATGAGCAGTTCTTC. Its translation: CASSQGVGYNEQFF.

Remarks on this clone: A junction end diverges from the germline sequence, so it may reflect a read error. The V call is TRBV7-7, the J call TRBJ2-5; no clear D gene. The closer fit of TRBJ2-7 to the DNA end suggests the J call may be wrong. Germline CDR1 reads SSHAT; CDR2 reads FNYEAQ (reference sequence). CDR3 length: 13 amino acids. CDR3 sequence reads: CASSLGGTYEQYF. The CDR3, as DNA: TGTGCTAGCAGCTTAGGCGGAACCTACGAGCAGTACTTC.

The chain carries TRBV25-1 and TRBJ1-6, with D perhaps TRBD1 (6 bases). Trimming took 6 bases from V and 4 from J, leaving 13 bases between them. This CDR3 region has 15 residues. The V gene's germline CDR1 is MGHDK and CDR2 SYGVNS. The CDR3 nucleotides are TGTGCCAGCAGGCCTGGACAGTTTTATAATTCACCCCTCCACTTT. Protein sequence: CASRPGQFYNSPLHF.

The V gene is TRBV6-1, the J gene TRBJ2-1; 8 nucleotides match TRBD2. CDR1 is MNHNS and CDR2 is SASEGT in the germline V gene. There are 16 residues in the CDR3. Germline trimming cut 8 bases from V and 5 bases from J; bases unmatched to any gene: 14. This CDR3 reads CASGGSREVSDNEQFF. The CDR3 DNA is TGTGCCAGCGGTGGCTCGCGGGAGGTTTCAGACAATGAGCAGTTCTTC.

In this sample, this clone turned up a few times. The genes are TRBV10-3 and TRBJ1-1; TRBD1 matches 7 bases. Losses at the gene ends were 7 bases for V and 1 base for J; bases not matched to a gene: 6. Germline loops: CDR1 ENHRY, CDR2 SYGVKD. CDR3 length equals 14 residues. CDR3 region: CAITRQGQNTEAFF. DNA for the CDR3: TGTGCCATCACCAGACAGGGCCAGAACACTGAAGCTTTCTTT.